This entry features one T cell receptor beta chain sequence. TCRdb's copy holds only in-frame clones and misses some; the assay was immunoSEQ multiplex PCR. The sample shows about 1.1 million clones, roughly 80% of them seen only once. This record comes from a study of shared clonotypes between healthy human individuals. The sequence derives from a young man in good health. Some clones in this sample may be carry-over from other donors' samples. The sample comprised memory CD4+ T cells from PBMCs. This sample's subset: CD45RA-negative fraction.

CDR3 protein: CASSLGPGLGSYEQYF. The CDR3, as DNA: TGCGCCAGCAGCTTGGGCCCGGGACTAGGATCCTACGAGCAGTACTTC. The J gene is TRBJ2-7, the V gene TRBV5-1; 8 bases match TRBD2. The CDR3 is 16 residues long. Germline V gene sequence: CDR1 SGHRS, CDR2 YFSETQ. J gave up 1 base and V 0 bases, and 6 bases lay outside the gene matches.